The T cell receptor beta chain under discussion was sequenced for a study of shared clonotypes between healthy human individuals. This CDR3 is built from 15 residues. Germline V CDR1 and CDR2: MDHEN, SYDVKM. Trimming took 2 bases from V and 5 from J, leaving 15 bases between them. Data came from immunoSEQ multiplex PCR; TCRdb stores just in-frame clones and leaves some out. The sample has about 2.3 million clones, under 95% seen once. The chain links TRBV28 to TRBJ2-5; either TRBD1 or TRBD2 may fit D (7 bases each). Sequenced: naive CD4+ T cells from PBMCs. Subset meaning: CD45RA+ positively selected. The sequence derives from a man aged 18 to 30 in good health. Some clones in this sample may be carry-over from other donors' samples. In DNA, the CDR3 is TGTGCCAGCAGTTTAACGACAGGGAGGGGGGAGACCCAGTACTTC. It is translated as CASSLTTGRGETQYF.